This T cell receptor (beta chain) was sequenced in a study of blood T cell repertoires in COVID-19. Background on the study: The study drew acute and convalescent COVID-19 samples from the United States, Italy and Spain. Sources were T cells, B-cell-depleted T cells, or PBMCs; the material itself was cDNA or gDNA.

V lost 4 bases to trimming and J lost 4 bases, with 17 bases between them. Germline V lookup: CDR1 SGDLS, CDR2 YYNGEE. The CDR3 has 15 amino acids. Per the study methods: For nucleated cells, counts were estimated from reference gene primer amplification. Clones were read by immunoSEQ multiplex PCR, and TCRdb kept only the in-frame ones, dropping some. V and J calls and clone size are given by that table; D and trimming were obtained from the DNA. The sample consists of about 210,000 clones, around 84% of them appearing once. This rearrangement joins TRBV9 to TRBJ1-2; D gene uncertain. The specimen sequenced was peripheral blood. This TCR came from a man aged 60 to 75 with acute or convalescent COVID-19. The CDR3 nucleotides are TGTGCCAGCAGCCCGGGCGGCGAGGGATTCTATGGCTACACCTTC. This codes for CASSPGGEGFYGYTF. Filled out from reference TRBV9 and TRBJ1-2, the complete variable domain reads DSGVTQTPKHLITATGQRVTLRCSPRSGDLSVYWYQQSLDQGLQFLIQYYNGEERAKGNILERFSAQQFPDLHSELNLSSLELGDSALYFCASSPGGEGFYGYTFGSGTRLTVV.